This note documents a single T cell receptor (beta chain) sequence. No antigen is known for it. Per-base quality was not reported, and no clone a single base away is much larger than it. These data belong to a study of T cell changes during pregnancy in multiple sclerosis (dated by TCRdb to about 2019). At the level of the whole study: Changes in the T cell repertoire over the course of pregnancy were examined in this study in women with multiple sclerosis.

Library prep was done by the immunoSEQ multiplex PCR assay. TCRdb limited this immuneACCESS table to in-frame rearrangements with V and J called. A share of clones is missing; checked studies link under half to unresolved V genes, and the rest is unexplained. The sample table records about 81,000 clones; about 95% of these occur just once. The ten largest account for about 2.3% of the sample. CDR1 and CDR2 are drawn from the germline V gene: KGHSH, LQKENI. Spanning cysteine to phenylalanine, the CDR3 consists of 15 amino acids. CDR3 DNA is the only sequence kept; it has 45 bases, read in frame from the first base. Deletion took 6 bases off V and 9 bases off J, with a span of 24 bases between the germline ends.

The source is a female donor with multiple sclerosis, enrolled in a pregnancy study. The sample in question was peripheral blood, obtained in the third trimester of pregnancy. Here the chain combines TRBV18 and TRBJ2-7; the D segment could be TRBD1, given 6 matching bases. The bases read TGTGCCAGCTCCTCGAGTAGGACAGACTATTTCGGGCAGTACTTC. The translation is CASSSSRTDYFGQYF.